These 9 T cell receptor beta chains came from one sample sequenced in a study of metastatic and nonmetastatic thyroid tumors. Through MiXCR, TCRdb re-clonotyped the PCR reads. The sample records around 31,000 clones, about 15% being singletons. Treatment of any kind had been given to no patient before thyroid surgery. Sequencing used blood. Receptor source: a male donor with papillary thyroid cancer or a benign thyroid nodule (not recorded which). Some clones in this sample may be carry-over from other donors' samples.

This clone was counted many times. J is TRBJ2-7 and V is TRBV7-6, with D perhaps matching TRBD1 (6 bases). Germline CDR1 reads SGHVS; CDR2 reads FNYEAQ. The V and J ends lost 1 base and 2 bases respectively, with 6 bases between them. The CDR3 length is 13 residues. CDR3 DNA: TGTGCCAGCAGCTTAGGGACAGCCTACGAGCAGTACTTC. This translates into CASSLGTAYEQYF.

The chain uses TRBV5-1 and TRBJ2-2; no firm D call. V lost 4 bases, J lost 3 bases, and 25 bases lay in between. CDR1 SGHRS and CDR2 YFSETQ come from the germline V gene. The CDR3 is made up of 19 amino acids. DNA for the CDR3: TGCGCCAGCAGCCCTTTCGCGTTCCGTACCAGCTTTGACACCGGGGAGCTGTTTTTT. It codes for CASSPFAFRTSFDTGELFF.

The CDR3 spells CASSYSVSGVAYEQYF. The CDR3 DNA reads as TGTGCCAGCAGTTACTCGGTTTCAGGGGTTGCCTACGAGCAGTACTTC. The chain links TRBV6-6 to TRBJ2-7; D is possibly TRBD1 (6 bases). V lost 0 bases and J 2 bases, leaving 14 bases between the germline ends. Germline V lookup: CDR1 MNHNY, CDR2 SVGAGI (reference sequence). There are 16 residues in the CDR3.

This clone has at least ten counts. This chain uses TRBV2 with TRBJ1-4; weak D call: TRBD1 (6 bases). CDR1 is SNHLY and CDR2 is FYNNEI in the germline V gene. CDR3 size: 14 residues. The V end was cut by 6 bases, the J end by 8 bases, with 16 bases between. CDR3 sequence reads: CASRVQGSWEKLFF. In DNA form, the CDR3 reads TGTGCCAGCAGAGTCCAGGGGTCGTGGGAAAAACTGTTTTTT.

This chain joins TRBV6-5 and TRBJ2-7, with D tentatively TRBD2 (5 bases). V dropped 0 bases and J dropped 7 bases, with 16 bases sitting between them. Germline V CDR1 and CDR2: MNHEY, SVGAGI. The CDR3 consists of 15 residues. CDR3 nucleotides: TGTGCCAGCAGTTACTCCCGGACTGCCGAGCAGGAGCAGTACTTC. Protein product: CASSYSRTAEQEQYF.

This clone was detected many times. V is TRBV7-2 and J is TRBJ2-1, with unresolved D. V dropped 7 bases and J dropped 8 bases, with 15 bases sitting between them. The CDR3 runs to 13 residues. Germline V gene sequence: CDR1 SGHTA, CDR2 FQGNSA. CDR3 sequence reads: CASTSGRKHEQFF. CDR3 DNA: TGTGCCAGCACCTCCGGACGTAAGCATGAGCAGTTCTTC. The variable domain in full, completed from reference TRBV7-2 and TRBJ2-1, reads GAGVSQSPSNKVTEKGKDVELRCDPISGHTALYWYRQSLGQGLEFLIYFQGNSAPDKSGLPSDRFSAERTGGSVSTLTIQRTQQEDSAVYLCASTSGRKHEQFFGPGTRLTVL.

This clone has at least ten counts. The chain employs TRBV20-1 and TRBJ2-3; 9 bases are a match to TRBD2. Germline-derived CDR1 and CDR2 are DFQATT and SNEGSKA (reference sequence). CDR3 length: 13 residues. The CDR3 is CRALSGSADTQYF. The CDR3 DNA is TGCAGAGCTCTTAGCGGGAGCGCAGATACGCAGTATTTT.

Many counts were recorded for this clone. The V call is TRBV5-1, the J call TRBJ2-2; 10 nucleotides align to TRBD2. The junction had 14 bases not matched to a gene; V was cut back by 1 base and J by 5 bases. CDR1 SGHRS and CDR2 YFSETQ come from the germline V gene. The CDR3 runs 19 residues. The CDR3 here is CASSLYTPSGGLGTGELFF. CDR3 DNA: TGCGCCAGCAGCTTGTATACGCCTAGCGGGGGCCTTGGGACCGGGGAGCTGTTTTTT.

This clone was recorded many times. Other DNA sequences of this sample code for an identical CDR3. The gene calls are TRBV3-1 and TRBJ2-5; D gene ambiguous. The CDR3 totals 13 residues. Germline V gene sequence: CDR1 LGHDT, CDR2 YNNKEL (reference sequence). The V gene lost 2 bases and the J gene lost 5 bases, with 9 bases spanning the gap. In DNA form, the CDR3 reads TGTGCCAGCAGCCAACGGAGCGAGGAGACCCAGTACTTC. Translation gives CASSQRSEETQYF.